This passage covers 32 T cell receptor beta chains from one sample sequenced in a study of CD8+ T cells in alopecia areata. Treatment defined: oral pan-JAK inhibitor, 5-10 mg twice daily. RNA extraction and reverse transcription yielded cDNA as sequencing template. TCRdb's copy holds only in-frame clones and misses some; the assay was immunoSEQ multiplex PCR. The table includes over 200,000 clones, around three fifths detected once. The material was CD4+ T cells sorted from blood, obtained at week 4, from a patient treated with tofacitinib. Receptors were obtained from a human donor with alopecia areata.

The chain couples TRBV7-9 to TRBJ2-6; perhaps D is TRBD1 or TRBD2 (5 bases each). CDR1 is SEHNR and CDR2 is FQNEAQ in the germline V gene (reference sequence). This CDR3 is built from 15 residues. V shed 1 base and J shed 4 bases, with 8 bases lying between them. This CDR3 reads CASSLDGTGANVLTF. The DNA for the CDR3 is TGTGCCAGCAGCTTAGATGGGACCGGGGCCAACGTCCTGACTTTC.

This chain joins TRBV7-2 and TRBJ2-7; TRBD2 matches 8 bases. CDR3 length: 15 residues. Germline V gene data show CDR1 as SGHTA and CDR2 as FQGNSA. J lost 6 bases, V lost 5 bases, and 12 bases had no gene match. Here the CDR3 reads CASSAGGTVGPEQYF. DNA of the CDR3: TGTGCCAGCAGCGCGGGGGGAACGGTGGGCCCCGAGCAGTACTTC.

This clone was counted only a few times. J is TRBJ1-1 and V is TRBV21-1. TRBV21-1 is a pseudogene segment. The CDR3 spans 14 residues. The CDR3 here is CASMATKSNTEAFF. The CDR3 DNA reads TGTGCCAGCATGGCTACCAAGTCGAACACTGAAGCTTTCTTT.

This clone has only one observation. This sequence joins TRBV30 and TRBJ2-7, with 10 bases that match TRBD2. Germline loops: CDR1 GTSNPN, CDR2 SVGIG (reference sequence). V shed 2 bases, J shed 0 bases, and the junction held 10 bases outside the gene matches. The CDR3 runs to 17 residues. CDR3 sequence: CAWSPRVRLAGSYEQYF. The CDR3 DNA follows: TGTGCCTGGAGTCCCAGGGTTCGACTAGCGGGCTCCTACGAGCAGTACTTC. Full variable domain (rest looked up from reference TRBV30 and TRBJ2-7): SQTIHQWPATLVQPVGSPLSLECTVEGTSNPNLYWYRQAAGRGLQLLFYSVGIGQISSEVPQNLSASRPQDRQFILSSKKLLLSDSGFYLCAWSPRVRLAGSYEQYFGPGTRLTVT.

This clone was counted a single time. The chain recombines TRBV29-1 with TRBJ2-5; TRBD2 might be the D (6 bases). V was shortened by 7 bases and J by 1 base, with 10 bases between the two germline ends. The CDR3 has 12 amino acids. Germline CDR1 reads SQVTM; CDR2 reads ANQGSEA. As DNA, the CDR3 is TGCAGCGGGCGGGGTGTCCAAGAGACCCAGTACTTC. Its translation: CSGRGVQETQYF.

This clone was seen repeatedly, ten times or more. V is TRBV14 and J is TRBJ2-7; maybe TRBD1 (6 bases). V was pared by 1 base and J by 6 bases, with 13 bases between. Per the germline V gene, CDR1 is SGHDN and CDR2 is FVKESK. The CDR3 loop spans 14 amino acids. CDR3: CASSQVNRESEQYF. In DNA, the CDR3 is TGTGCCAGCAGCCAAGTGAACAGGGAGTCCGAGCAGTACTTC. Drawing the rest from reference TRBV14 and TRBJ2-7, the complete variable domain is EAGVTQFPSHSVIEKGQTVTLRCDPISGHDNLYWYRRVMGKEIKFLLHFVKESKQDESGMPNNRFLAERTGGTYSTLKVQPAELEDSGVYFCASSQVNRESEQYFGPGTRLTVT.

This chain uses TRBV30 with TRBJ2-3; 8 positions match TRBD2. Germline CDR1 GTSNPN, CDR2 SVGIG (reference sequence). The CDR3 has 15 residues. Losses at the gene ends were 3 bases for V and 2 bases for J; bases not matched to a gene: 7. CDR3 amino acids: CAWSRLAGYTDTQYF. For the CDR3, the DNA is TGTGCCTGGAGCCGTTTAGCGGGGTACACAGATACGCAGTATTTT. The full variable domain, in which reference TRBV30 and TRBJ2-3 provide the parts outside the CDR3, is SQTIHQWPATLVQPVGSPLSLECTVEGTSNPNLYWYRQAAGRGLQLLFYSVGIGQISSEVPQNLSASRPQDRQFILSSKKLLLSDSGFYLCAWSRLAGYTDTQYFGPGTRLTVL.

CDR3 in amino acids: CSVEGQGGHEQYF. CDR3 nucleotide sequence: TGCAGCGTTGAAGGGCAGGGAGGGCACGAGCAGTACTTC. This rearrangement joins TRBV29-1 to TRBJ2-7, with 7 nucleotides matching TRBD2. This CDR3 has 13 amino acids. V shed 1 base, J shed 5 bases, and the junction held 5 bases outside the gene matches. Germline values: CDR1 SQVTM, CDR2 ANQGSEA.

The gene calls are TRBV10-1 and TRBJ2-7, with D perhaps assigned TRBD1 or TRBD2 (6 bases each). V was shortened by 3 bases and J by 7 bases, with 16 bases between the two germline ends. Germline CDR1 reads WNHNN; CDR2 reads SYGVQD (reference sequence). CDR3 length: 14 amino acids. For the CDR3, the DNA is TGCGCCAGCAGTGATTCGGGGGCTCTAAGGGAGCAGTACTTC. Translation gives CASSDSGALREQYF.

CDR3 region: CASSLGDWNQPQHF. The CDR3 nucleotides are TGCGCCAGCAGCTTGGGAGATTGGAATCAGCCCCAGCATTTT. J is TRBJ1-5 and V is TRBV5-1; no clear D. CDR1 is SGHRS, CDR2 YFSETQ, per germline. V was trimmed by 0 bases and J by 4 bases, leaving 8 bases between them. CDR3 size: 14 residues.

This sequence joins TRBV11-2 and TRBJ1-6; possible D gene TRBD1, 5 bases. Trimming removed 3 bases at V and 14 bases at J, with 14 bases between. Germline assignment: CDR1 SGHAT and CDR2 FQNNGV. This CDR3 region has 13 residues. The CDR3 is CASSLDTARTLHF. DNA for the CDR3: TGTGCCAGCAGCTTGGACACGGCCAGGACCCTCCACTTT.

This clone was observed a few times. This rearrangement joins TRBV5-4 to TRBJ2-3; D is unclear. Germline assignment: CDR1 SGHNT and CDR2 YYREEE (reference sequence). This CDR3 region has 14 residues. V dropped 3 bases and J dropped 0 bases, with 8 bases sitting between them. CDR3: CASSSRGSTDTQYF. CDR3 in DNA: TGTGCCAGCAGCTCCCGAGGCAGCACAGATACGCAGTATTTT.

The V gene is TRBV9, the J gene TRBJ1-2; D ambiguous. The V end lost 3 bases, the J end lost 2 bases, and 8 bases lay between the germline ends. The germline CDR1 and CDR2 sequences are SGDLS and YYNGEE. The CDR3 length is 13 residues. CDR3 loop: CASSAAGNYGYTF. DNA of the CDR3: TGTGCCAGCAGCGCTGCGGGGAACTATGGCTACACCTTC.

This clone showed up just a few times. The rearrangement uses TRBV19 and TRBJ2-3, with a possible D match to TRBD2 (6 bases). In germline, CDR1 is LNHDA, CDR2 SQIVND (reference sequence). This CDR3 spans 12 amino acids. The ends were cut back, 7 bases at V and 1 base at J, with 6 bases in the middle. Written as DNA, the CDR3 is TGTGCCAGTACGGGGGGCACAGATACGCAGTATTTT. Protein: CASTGGTDTQYF.

V usage is TRBV15 and J usage is TRBJ1-6, with D possibly TRBD1 on 5 matching bases. Germline assignment: CDR1 LNHNV and CDR2 YYDKDF (reference sequence). V lost 5 bases to trimming and J lost 10 bases, with 15 bases between them. The CDR3 consists of 14 residues. The CDR3 loop reads CATSGEERGSPLHF. CDR3 in DNA: TGTGCCACCAGCGGTGAGGAACGGGGCTCACCCCTCCACTTT.

The rearrangement links TRBV6-6 to TRBJ2-7; 11 bases match TRBD1. The germline gives CDR1 MNHNY, CDR2 SVGAGI (reference sequence). The J segment lost 6 bases and the V segment lost 10 bases, leaving 11 bases of the junction unmatched. The CDR3 totals 14 residues. Written as DNA, the CDR3 is TGTGCCACCAACCCGGACAGGGGGCGAAGCGAGCAGTACTTC. It yields the protein CATNPDRGRSEQYF.

This chain uses TRBV18 with TRBJ2-5; D remains ambiguous. Per the germline V gene, CDR1 is KGHSH and CDR2 is LQKENI. This CDR3 is built from 13 residues. Trimming shortened V by 1 base and J by 5 bases, and 8 bases separated the two germline ends. The DNA for the CDR3 is TGTGCCAGCTCACCACAAAGGTTGGAGACCCAGTACTTC. Its protein product is CASSPQRLETQYF.

The genes are TRBV9 and TRBJ1-2; no clear D gene. With 0 bases removed from V and 3 bases from J, the gap between germline ends came to 12 bases. Germline CDR1 reads SGDLS; CDR2 reads YYNGEE. The CDR3 has 15 amino acids. The CDR3 loop reads CASSVATIGDYGYTF. As DNA, the CDR3 is TGTGCCAGCAGCGTAGCTACGATTGGGGACTATGGCTACACCTTC.

The CDR3 here is CASSGAQPDNSPLHF. CDR3 coding DNA: TGTGCCAGCTCAGGCGCACAGCCTGATAATTCACCCCTCCACTTT. The genes are TRBV18 and TRBJ1-6, with D unclear. Trimming cost V 5 bases and J 5 bases, with 13 bases left between them. Germline values: CDR1 KGHSH, CDR2 LQKENI. The CDR3 contains 15 residues.

This rearrangement joins TRBV30 to TRBJ2-2; 7 bases agree with TRBD1. With V trimmed by 3 bases and J by 8 bases, 12 bases remained unmatched. Germline CDR1 reads GTSNPN; CDR2 reads SVGIG (reference sequence). This CDR3 spans 15 amino acids. CDR3 sequence reads: CAWSTGQSWPGELFF. The CDR3 DNA sequence: TGTGCCTGGAGCACGGGACAGTCCTGGCCGGGGGAGCTGTTTTTT.

DNA for the CDR3: TGTGCCAGCAGCTTAGAGGCGACGCAGTATTTT. Residues: CASSLEATQYF. The chain links TRBV7-9 to TRBJ2-3, with D unclear. This CDR3 has 11 amino acids. V shed 1 base and J shed 9 bases, with 5 bases lying between them. Germline V gene data show CDR1 as SEHNR and CDR2 as FQNEAQ (reference sequence).

V usage is TRBV2 and J usage is TRBJ2-3; D is unclear. The V gene lost 6 bases and the J gene lost 3 bases, with 13 bases spanning the gap. Germline lookup yields CDR1 SNHLY and CDR2 FYNNEI. The CDR3 contains 14 residues. The CDR3: CASRATPGTDTQYF. CDR3 nucleotides: TGTGCCAGCAGGGCAACTCCCGGTACAGATACGCAGTATTTT. Full variable domain (rest looked up from reference TRBV2 and TRBJ2-3): EPEVTQTPSHQVTQMGQEVILRCVPISNHLYFYWYRQILGQKVEFLVSFYNNEISEKSEIFDDQFSVERPDGSNFTLKIRSTKLEDSAMYFCASRATPGTDTQYFGPGTRLTVL.

The rearrangement uses TRBV6-6 and TRBJ1-1; the D gene is possibly TRBD1 (5 bases). The CDR3 consists of 12 residues. The ends were cut back, 5 bases at V and 4 bases at J, with 8 bases in the middle. From germline, CDR1 is MNHNY and CDR2 SVGAGI (reference sequence). In DNA, the CDR3 is TGTGCCAGCAGTCTGGGACGCACTGAAGCTTTCTTT. It is translated as CASSLGRTEAFF.

The J gene is TRBJ2-2, the V gene TRBV7-6; TRBD2 agrees at 9 bases. The CDR3 extends over 17 amino acids. The V gene's germline CDR1 is SGHVS and CDR2 FNYEAQ. Germline trimming cut 1 base from V and 5 bases from J; bases unmatched to any gene: 8. The CDR3 region is CASSLGASGVVTGELFF. For the CDR3, the DNA is TGTGCCAGCAGCTTAGGGGCTAGCGGGGTCGTTACCGGGGAGCTGTTTTTT.

The chain joins TRBV30 to TRBJ2-6; no clear D gene. V was clipped by 2 bases and J by 13 bases, with 12 bases between them. Germline V CDR1 and CDR2: GTSNPN, SVGIG (reference sequence). The CDR3 consists of 12 residues. CDR3 in amino acids: CAWSPSVRVLTF. CDR3 nucleotides: TGTGCCTGGAGTCCGTCAGTTCGGGTCCTGACTTTC.

This clone showed up just a few times. The chain is built from TRBV27 and TRBJ2-5; D ambiguous. The V gene's germline CDR1 is MNHEY and CDR2 SMNVEV (reference sequence). This CDR3 has 13 residues. V was pared by 3 bases and J by 3 bases, with 8 bases between. DNA for the CDR3: TGTGCCAGCAGTTTCAGGAGAGAAGAGACCCAGTACTTC. This sequence encodes CASSFRREETQYF.

CDR3 coding DNA: TGTGCCAGTAGTAGAAATGAAAAACTGTTTTTT. Protein sequence: CASSRNEKLFF. The V call is TRBV19, the J call TRBJ1-4; no reliable D call. Germline V lookup: CDR1 LNHDA, CDR2 SQIVND (reference sequence). The V end lost 4 bases, the J end lost 5 bases, and 2 bases lay between the germline ends. The CDR3 is 11 amino acids.

CDR3 region: CAWKSRHPGGYGYTF. In DNA form, the CDR3 reads TGTGCCTGGAAGTCAAGGCATCCGGGCGGCTATGGCTACACCTTC. The V call is TRBV30, the J call TRBJ1-2; D is unresolved. Germline V gene lookup returns CDR1 GTSNPN and CDR2 SVGIG (reference sequence). The CDR3 consists of 15 residues. Trimming cost V 4 bases and J 4 bases, with 19 bases left between them.

This chain joins TRBV30 and TRBJ2-7, with D unresolved. Between the trimmed V and J ends, which lost 1 base and 5 bases, there was a span of 6 bases. Germline CDR1 GTSNPN, CDR2 SVGIG (reference sequence). The CDR3 contains 11 residues. The CDR3 sequence is CAWSGMDEQYF. CDR3 sequence (DNA): TGTGCCTGGAGTGGTATGGACGAGCAGTACTTC.

The chain uses TRBV7-2 and TRBJ2-1; 8 bases map to TRBD2. The trim removed 1 base at V and 2 bases at J, leaving 1 base unmatched. The length of the CDR3 is 15 residues. Germline-derived CDR1 and CDR2 are SGHTA and FQGNSA. The CDR3 region has the DNA TGTGCCAGCAGCTTAGACGGGGGGGCCTACAATGAGCAGTTCTTC. This translates into CASSLDGGAYNEQFF.

V and J are TRBV18 and TRBJ2-7; perhaps D is TRBD1 or TRBD2 (5 bases each). Trimming took 0 bases from V and 4 from J, leaving 13 bases between them. The germline CDR1 and CDR2 sequences are KGHSH and LQKENI. CDR3 length: 15 amino acids. In nucleotides, the CDR3 is TGTGCCAGCTCACCACCGGGTAGAGGGGATTACGAGCAGTACTTC. Its translation is CASSPPGRGDYEQYF.

This chain connects TRBV4-3 to TRBJ1-2; no clear D. This CDR3 is 15 amino acids long. Germline values: CDR1 LGHNA, CDR2 YSLEER. Deletions cut 0 bases from V and 4 bases from J, with 12 bases between. CDR3 nucleotide sequence: TGCGCCAGCAGCCAAGACTTAAGGGTGGGCTATGGCTACACCTTC. It specifies CASSQDLRVGYGYTF.